The present T cell receptor (beta chain) was sequenced within a study of blood T cell repertoires in COVID-19 (dated by TCRdb to the early 2020s). For context, the study as a whole: Samples covering the acute and convalescent phases of COVID-19 were provided by collaborators in the United States, Italy and Spain. The material from the prospective study consisted of cDNA or gDNA derived from T cells, B-cell-depleted T cells, or PBMCs. The dataset comprised deeply sampled blood TCRbeta repertoires from subjects exposed to, actively infected with, or recovered from COVID-19. The repertoires were made available in a free public database intended to serve as a resource for research on the immune response to SARS-CoV-2. The samples were drawn from the first 160 participants of the ongoing ImmuneRACE study and from over a thousand subjects provided by 6 global collaborators. Sample metadata almost always included a de-identified subject ID, COVID-19 status, age in years and sex. Where available, HLA class I and class II types were obtained from metadata supplied by the sample provider rather than from assay-based typing. Findings and caveats that apply to the study as a whole: The amount of clinical and demographic metadata varied by source and participant and was provided uncurated.

After removal of 8 bases from V and 7 bases from J, the junction retains 12 bases not matched to a gene. Via the germline V gene, CDR1 is SNHLY and CDR2 FYNNEI. The CDR3 contains 16 residues, cysteine and phenylalanine counted. Only the CDR3 DNA stays, 48 bases, in frame from base 1. At one collaborating source in Seattle, patients were enrolled during active infection and were followed longitudinally through the course of disease. Each collaborating institution followed its own protocols to collect whole blood in K2EDTA tubes. For TCRbeta analysis, collaborator samples were shipped as frozen whole blood, as isolated PBMCs, or as DNA extracted from either sample type. Worth noting for this clone: There is no known antigen for this receptor. Per-base qualities were not stored, and no clone one base away is much larger.

TCRbeta CDR3 regions were amplified from genomic DNA using the immunoSEQ Assay, a bias-controlled multiplex PCR. The source study handled its data this way. The number of nucleated cells in each sample was estimated from the amplification of reference gene primers within the assay. To quantify the absolute abundance of each unique TCRbeta CDR3 rearrangement, sequence reads were collapsed and filtered. For each sample, productive Simpson clonality was calculated as the square root of Simpson's diversity index over productive rearrangements. The immuneACCESS repertoire file appears here via TCRdb, limited to in-frame rearrangements. These files lack a portion of the clones; in checked studies, under half of the deficit traces to unresolved V genes, and the cause of the others is not known. V and J calls plus clone size are reproduced from that table; the DNA served to infer D and trimming. The sample table holds hundreds of thousands of clones, of which roughly 89% were seen once. The ten largest clones add up to roughly 0.87% of the sample.

Material: peripheral blood. This sequence originates from a man between 18 and 35 years old with COVID-19, enrolled during active disease. The rearranged chain carries TRBV2 and TRBJ2-3; 13 bases in the middle match TRBD2. The DNA sequence follows: TGTGCCAGCTACCGACTAGCGGGGGGACCCGAACATACGCAGTATTTT. Translated, this is CASYRLAGGPEHTQYF. With all but the CDR3 taken from the reference TRBV2 and TRBJ2-3 genes, the full variable domain is: EPEVTQTPSHQVTQMGQEVILRCVPISNHLYFYWYRQILGQKVEFLVSFYNNEISEKSEIFDDQFSVERPDGSNFTLKIRSTKLEDSAMYFCASYRLAGGPEHTQYFGPGTRLTVL.